A selection of T cell receptor beta chains follows, all from one sample in a study of blood T cell repertoires in COVID-19. The table came from immunoSEQ multiplex PCR; TCRdb's copy has only in-frame clones and leaves some out. The sample has a few hundred thousand clones, roughly 86% seen once; the top ten hold less than 8.5%. The sequencing sample was made of peripheral blood. The receptors were sampled from a woman in her sixties or seventies with active or convalescent COVID-19. CDR3s include the opening cysteine and the closing phenylalanine or tryptophan. Fields, in order: J gene, D gene, clone size, V gene, CDR3 DNA, CDR3 protein. The D gene is left open where the match is weak. Some rows mark clone size as missing; the rest say once, few, many or name a class of expanded clone.

TRBJ1-1 | - | - | TRBV29-1 | TGCAGCGTTGAGGTGGGCCAGAACACTGAAGCTTTCTTT | CSVEVGQNTEAFF
TRBJ2-1 | TRBD2 | - | TRBV7-8 | TGTGCCAGCAGCCCGTCCATCATCGGGGGGTCCTACAATGAGCAGTTCTTC | CASSPSIIGGSYNEQFF
TRBJ1-4 | TRBD1 | - | TRBV28 | TGTGCCAGCAGTTATCAGACAGGGGGCGGTGAAAAACTGTTTTTT | CASSYQTGGGEKLFF
TRBJ1-2 | - | - | TRBV6-5 | TGTGCCAGCAGTCCACCCCCTAGACGGAACTATGGCTACACCTTC | CASSPPPRRNYGYTF
TRBJ1-2 | - | - | TRBV5-1 | TGCGCCAGCAGCCCCCCGACAGGTGGGACCTATGGCTACACCTTC | CASSPPTGGTYGYTF
TRBJ1-2 | - | - | TRBV3-1/TRBV3-2 | TGTGCCAGCAGCCCTTCCGGCGGGGGGAATGGCTACACCTTC | CASSPSGGGNGYTF
TRBJ2-2 | - | - | TRBV7-9 | TGTGCCAGCAGCTTTATGACCGGGAAAACCGGGGAGCTGTTTTTT | CASSFMTGKTGELFF
TRBJ2-1 | - | - | TRBV5-6 | TGTGCCAGCAGCTTGAGCCCCTTTTACAATGAGCAGTTCTTC | CASSLSPFYNEQFF
TRBJ1-5 | - | - | TRBV5-4 | TGTGCCAGCAGCTTGGGTCAGGGTGGCGATCAGCCCCAGCATTTT | CASSLGQGGDQPQHF
TRBJ2-4 | TRBD2 | - | TRBV10-1 | TGCGCCAGCAGTGGCGGGAGTAGGGCCAAAAACATTCAGTACTTC | CASSGGSRAKNIQYF
TRBJ2-7 | TRBD1 | - | TRBV5-1 | TGCGCCAGCAGGGGACAGGGGCCCTACGAGCAGTACTTC | CASRGQGPYEQYF
TRBJ2-2 | - | - | TRBV11-3 | TGTGCCAGCAGCTCGCTTCAGGGGACAGGGGAGCTGTTTTTT | CASSSLQGTGELFF
TRBJ1-1 | - | - | TRBV4-3 | TGCGCCAGCAGCCAAGATATGCGGGGGATGGGAGCTTTCTTT | CASSQDMRGMGAFF
TRBJ2-2 | - | - | TRBV12-5 | TGTGCTAGTGGTTTAGGGGTCATAACCGGGGAGCTGTTTTTT | CASGLGVITGELFF
TRBJ2-7 | - | - | TRBV3-1/TRBV3-2 | TGTGCCAGCAGCCCTTGGACACGTTCCTACGAGCAGTACTTC | CASSPWTRSYEQYF
TRBJ2-3 | - | - | TRBV20-1 | TGCAGTGCTAGTCGGGGGGATACGCAGTATTTT | CSASRGDTQYF
TRBJ1-1 | TRBD1 | - | TRBV6-2/TRBV6-3 | TGTGCCAGCAGTCCACCCTGGGGACAGGGGATGAACACTGAAGCTTTCTTT | CASSPPWGQGMNTEAFF
TRBJ1-4 | TRBD1 | few | TRBV4-3 | TGCGCCAGCAGCCAAGCCAGGGGGAATGAAAAACTGTTTTTT | CASSQARGNEKLFF
TRBJ2-7 | TRBD2 | - | TRBV5-4 | TGTGCCAGCAGCTTGAAGCGGGGGCTTGCCTACGAGCAGTACTTC | CASSLKRGLAYEQYF
TRBJ2-3 | TRBD2 | - | TRBV3-1/TRBV3-2 | TGTGCCAGCAGCCAAGACAGCGGGGGTCCTCCTAGCACAGATACGCAGTATTTT | CASSQDSGGPPSTDTQYF
TRBJ2-7 | - | - | TRBV7-2 | TGTGCCAGCAGCTTAGTGCGGGCTTACGAGCAGTACTTC | CASSLVRAYEQYF
TRBJ1-5 | - | - | TRBV7-8 | TGTGCCAGCAGCTTAGCCTCCGTCCAGCCCCAGCATTTT | CASSLASVQPQHF
TRBJ2-5 | - | - | TRBV4-3 | TGCGCCAGCAGCCAAGTTGGGTCAGGGGAAGAGACCCAGTACTTC | CASSQVGSGEETQYF
TRBJ1-3 | TRBD1 | - | TRBV6-5 | TGTGCCAGCGCACGAGGACAGGGTGGAAACACCATATATTTT | CASARGQGGNTIYF
TRBJ1-1 | TRBD1 | - | TRBV19 | TGTGCCAGTAAAGACGACGGACAGGGAAGGTCAGCTTTCTTT | CASKDDGQGRSAFF
TRBJ1-1 | - | - | TRBV5-4 | TGTGCCAGCAGCTATGAGTGGGGGGAGGAGGCTTTCTTT | CASSYEWGEEAFF
TRBJ1-1 | - | - | TRBV10-3 | TGTGCCATCAGTGCAGGACTGGAAGCTTTCTTT | CAISAGLEAFF
TRBJ1-1 | - | many | TRBV6-6 | TGTGCCAGCAGCCTAATGAACACTGAAGCTTTCTTT | CASSLMNTEAFF
TRBJ2-3 | TRBD1 | - | TRBV18 | TGTGCCAGCTCACCTCCGACAGGGGATCGGTATTTT | CASSPPTGDRYF
TRBJ2-7 | - | once | TRBV19 | TGTGCCAGTAGTATAGATCTCGGGGTTGAGCAGTACTTC | CASSIDLGVEQYF
TRBJ1-2 | TRBD1 | - | TRBV2 | TGTGCCAGCAGTGATGCGGACAGGCACCTCTTGGACTATGGCTACACCTTC | CASSDADRHLLDYGYTF
TRBJ1-2 | TRBD1 | - | TRBV9 | TGTGCCAGCAGCGTGCGGGACAGGGGGAACTATGGCTACACCTTC | CASSVRDRGNYGYTF
TRBJ2-7 | - | - | TRBV11-3 | TGTGCCAGCAGCTTAGAGGACAGCTACGAGCAGTACTTC | CASSLEDSYEQYF
TRBJ2-3 | TRBD1 | - | TRBV11-2 | TGTGCCAGCAGCTTATCCCAGGGGACAGGGGGCATAGATACGCAGTATTTT | CASSLSQGTGGIDTQYF
TRBJ2-7 | - | - | TRBV5-1 | TGCGCCAGCAGCTTGGTCACCGGGGTTAGCACCTACGAGCAGTACTTC | CASSLVTGVSTYEQYF
TRBJ1-1 | TRBD1 | - | TRBV29-1 | TGCAGCGCCCTAGGGCGGGACAGGGGGAACACTGAAGCTTTCTTT | CSALGRDRGNTEAFF